This T cell receptor beta chain was observed in a study of blood T cell repertoires in COVID-19 (dated by TCRdb to 2019 to 2021). Notes on the research overall: The collaborator samples originated in the United States, Italy and Spain and spanned the acute and convalescent phases of COVID-19. A de-identified subject ID, COVID-19 status, age in years and sex were almost always included in the sample metadata. A freely available public database, intended as a resource for researchers studying the immune response to SARS-CoV-2, is where the repertoires were released. The samples were drawn from two sources: the first 160 participants of the ongoing ImmuneRACE study, and 1,000 to 1,500 subjects contributed by 6 global collaborators. The material from the prospective study consisted of cDNA or gDNA derived from T cells, B-cell-depleted T cells, or PBMCs. Deeply sampled blood TCRbeta repertoires from subjects exposed to, actively infected with, or recovered from COVID-19 were included in the dataset. Where available, HLA class I and class II types were taken from metadata supplied by the sample provider and were not determined by assay-based typing. Overall results and qualifications from the work: The amount of clinical and demographic metadata varied by source and participant and was provided uncurated.

Taken from cysteine to phenylalanine, the CDR3 has 14 residues. Kept here is only the CDR3 DNA, which spans 42 bases and is read in frame from base 1. Trimming at the junction amounts to 1 base on V and 9 bases on J, and the germline ends lie 13 bases apart. CDR1 and CDR2 are drawn from the germline V gene: SGHVS, FQNEAQ. TCRbeta CDR3 regions were amplified from genomic DNA using the immunoSEQ Assay, a bias-controlled multiplex PCR. The paper's data handling went like this. The number of nucleated cells in each sample was estimated by amplification of reference gene primers within the assay. To quantify the absolute abundance of each unique TCRbeta CDR3 rearrangement, sequence reads were collapsed and filtered. For each sample, productive Simpson clonality was calculated by taking the square root of Simpson's diversity index across productive rearrangements. Entries here come from immuneACCESS through TCRdb and include only in-frame sequences with V and J called. Some clones fail to appear in such tables; in the studies checked, an unresolved V gene covers under half of the shortfall, and the cause of the remainder is unknown. For V, J and clone size, that table is used; D and trimming come from the DNA. The sample records 60,000 to 90,000 clones, more than 60% of which are singletons. Roughly 23% of the sample comes from the top ten.

Points on this clone: Its antigen remains unidentified. Nothing much larger sits one base from this clone, and base qualities are not available.

Whole blood was collected in K2EDTA tubes by collaborating institutions according to the institutions' own protocols. For TCRbeta analysis, collaborators shipped samples in one of three forms: frozen whole blood, isolated PBMCs, or DNA extracted from either of those sample types. This clonotype was obtained from a man in his fifties or sixties with acute or convalescent COVID-19. Sequenced sample: peripheral blood. Recombination connected TRBV7-8 to TRBJ2-1; the D gene assignment is ambiguous. For the CDR3, the sequence is CASSLDGRRGEQFF. The DNA is TGTGCCAGCAGCTTAGACGGCAGACGCGGTGAGCAGTTCTTC. Here the CDR3 is joined to the reference TRBV7-8 and TRBJ2-1 genes, and the full variable domain is: GAGVSQSPRYKVAKRGQDVALRCDPISGHVSLFWYQQALGQGPEFLTYFQNEAQLDKSGLPSDRFFAERPEGSVSTLKIQRTQQEDSAVYLCASSLDGRRGEQFFGPGTRLTVL.